This T cell receptor beta chain was recorded in a study of Graves' ophthalmopathy and Graves' hyperthyroidism. Study background: The blood sample was drawn at first diagnosis and before any treatment. Overall study results and limits: Among expanded thyroid clonotypes above 0.001 frequency, most also occurred in blood.

RNA transcripts were the template, and TCR beta CDR3 regions were amplified from them. HTBI-primed RT-PCR formed the first round, and a multiplex PCR formed the second. Each CDR3 protein gets one entry after TCRdb re-called the multiplex PCR reads with MiXCR. The table has 40,000 to 45,000 distinct CDR3 sequences, 52% seen once. If patients had other autoimmune diseases, uncontrolled infections, pregnancy or lactation, they were excluded. Points on this clonotype: The antigen remains unidentified.

The CDR3 runs to 13 residues. The V gene's germline CDR1 is DFQATT and CDR2 SNEGSKA (reference sequence). The TCR comes from an adult man with Graves' ophthalmopathy. This chain joins TRBV20-1 and TRBJ1-6, with D uncertain. Sample: peripheral blood. The CDR3 region is CSAVYRNNSPLHF. The DNA for the CDR3 is TGCAGCGCTGTATACAGAAATAATTCACCCCTCCACTTT.